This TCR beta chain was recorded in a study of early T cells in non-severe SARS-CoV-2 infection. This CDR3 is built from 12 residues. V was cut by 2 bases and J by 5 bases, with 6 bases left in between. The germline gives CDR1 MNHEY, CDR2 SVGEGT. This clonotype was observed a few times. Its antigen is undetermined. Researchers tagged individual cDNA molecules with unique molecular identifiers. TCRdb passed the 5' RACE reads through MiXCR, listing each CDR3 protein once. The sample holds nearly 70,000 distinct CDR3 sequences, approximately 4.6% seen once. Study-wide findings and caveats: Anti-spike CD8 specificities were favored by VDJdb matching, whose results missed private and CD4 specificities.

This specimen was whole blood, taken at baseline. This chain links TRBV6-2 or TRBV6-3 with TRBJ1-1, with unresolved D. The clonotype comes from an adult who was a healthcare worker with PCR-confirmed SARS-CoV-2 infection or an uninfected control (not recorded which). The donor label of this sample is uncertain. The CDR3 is CASSYAGTEAFF. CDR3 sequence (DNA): TGTGCCAGCAGTTACGCGGGGACTGAAGCTTTCTTT.